The rows below give T cell receptor beta chains drawn from one sample of a study of OX40 agonist ivuxolimab in advanced cancers. Sequenced by immunoSEQ multiplex PCR; TCRdb stores in-frame clones only, minus some. The sample yields 50,000 to 70,000 clones, 85% seen once. Sample: CD4+ or CD8+ T cells sorted from blood, taken in a trial of the OX40 agonist ivuxolimab. The receptors originated from an adult with an advanced solid tumor such as melanoma, head and neck, liver or kidney cancer. The CDR3 runs from the conserved cysteine through the conserved F or W. A D gene is named only where the DNA matches it firmly. Expanded clones are given a class, and other clones once, few, many or no size at all.

>NA|NA|TRBJ2-7|TRBV19
TGTGCCAGTAGTATTTCAGGAGCCGAGGCCTACGAGCAGTACTTC
CASSISGAEAYEQYF
>NA|NA|TRBJ2-2|TRBV5-8
TGTGCCAGCAGTTCGGGTCTGAACACCGGGGAGCTGTTTTTT
CASSSGLNTGELFF
>few|NA|TRBJ2-5|TRBV12-5
TGTGCTAGTGGTTTTGCAGTAGGTGAGACCCAGTACTTC
CASGFAVGETQYF
>NA|NA|TRBJ2-7|TRBV9
TGTGCCAGCAGCGTGGAGGGCAACTCCTACGAGCAGTACTTC
CASSVEGNSYEQYF
>NA|NA|TRBJ2-7|TRBV28
TGTGCCAGCAGGCCGGGCCCAGCCACCTACGAGCAGTACTTC
CASRPGPATYEQYF
>once|NA|TRBJ2-7|TRBV2
TGTGCCAGGGGGGACCGGAGCTCCTACGAGCAGTACTTC
CARGDRSSYEQYF
>once|NA|TRBJ1-3|TRBV9
TGTGCCAGCAGCGAGGCGGGACTCCTCTCTGGAAACACCATATATTTT
CASSEAGLLSGNTIYF
>NA|NA|TRBJ2-5|TRBV5-1
TGCGCCAGCAGCTTGGAACCCAGGGAAGAGACCCAGTACTTC
CASSLEPREETQYF
>NA|NA|TRBJ2-7|TRBV28
TGTGCCAGCAGTTTATTGGGTAGCCAGTACTTC
CASSLLGSQYF
>NA|TRBD2|TRBJ2-3|TRBV6-1
TGTGCCAGCAGCGCCGGGACTAGCGCGTTAGATACGCAGTATTTT
CASSAGTSALDTQYF
>NA|TRBD1|TRBJ1-3|TRBV7-8
TGTGCCAGCAGCTTAGCCATACAGGGGTATGGAAACACCATATATTTT
CASSLAIQGYGNTIYF
>once|TRBD2|TRBJ2-7|TRBV7-8
TGTGCCAGCAGCTTAGTTGCGGGGGGGTACGAGCAGTACTTC
CASSLVAGGYEQYF
>NA|NA|TRBJ1-6|TRBV4-2
TGTGCCAGCAGCCAAGATCCCCGGGCTACCTATAATTCACCCCTCCACTTT
CASSQDPRATYNSPLHF
>NA|NA|TRBJ2-2|TRBV27
TGTGCCAGCAGTTTTTCCCGGGGGCAATTAGACACCGGGGAGCTGTTTTTT
CASSFSRGQLDTGELFF
>NA|NA|TRBJ1-1|TRBV12-5
TGTGCTAGTGGTCTCGGATTCAGCACTGAAGCTTTCTTT
CASGLGFSTEAFF
>few|NA|TRBJ1-4|TRBV30
TGTGCCTGGAGTCACAATGAAAAACTGTTTTTT
CAWSHNEKLFF
>NA|TRBD1|TRBJ2-2|TRBV11-3
TGTGCCAGCAGCCGGGACAGGGTTTCCGGGGAGCTGTTTTTT
CASSRDRVSGELFF
>NA|TRBD1|TRBJ2-7|TRBV19
TGTGCCAGTAGGGACAGGCTATCCTACGAGCAGTACTTC
CASRDRLSYEQYF
>NA|NA|TRBJ2-2|TRBV9
TGTGCCAGCAGCACCAGCGTTGGCACCGGGGAGCTGTTTTTT
CASSTSVGTGELFF
>NA|NA|TRBJ2-7|TRBV29-1
TGCAGCGTTGGGACTTTGTCCTACGAGCAGTACTTC
CSVGTLSYEQYF
>NA|NA|TRBJ1-5|TRBV5-5
TGTGCCAGCAGCTCAAATGTGGGGGTTTTCAATCAGCCCCAGCATTTT
CASSSNVGVFNQPQHF
>once|NA|TRBJ2-7|TRBV14
TGTGCCAGCAGCCAAGATCGTCAGTTCAGGTACGAGCAGTACTTC
CASSQDRQFRYEQYF
>NA|NA|TRBJ2-1|TRBV5-1
TGCGCCAGCAGCCCGGAGGGGGAGGAGCAGTTCTTC
CASSPEGEEQFF
>NA|TRBD1|TRBJ1-4|TRBV5-4
TGTGCCAGCAGCCCTCAGGGGGGGAGCAGTGAAAAACTGTTTTTT
CASSPQGGSSEKLFF
>NA|TRBD2|TRBJ2-2|TRBV4-1
TGCGCCAGCAGCCAGACTTTAGCGGGGGTCTCCACCGGGGAGCTGTTTTTT
CASSQTLAGVSTGELFF
>NA|NA|TRBJ1-2|TRBV14
TGTGCCAGCAGCCTCGCGAGGTTGAATGGCTACACCTTC
CASSLARLNGYTF
>NA|NA|TRBJ2-2|TRBV11-2
TGTGCCAGCACCGATCAGGGGCGGCGAACCGGGGAGCTGTTTTTT
CASTDQGRRTGELFF
>NA|NA|TRBJ1-1|TRBV10-3
TGTGCCATCAGTGGGCAGGGGAGCCTGGATGGGACTGAAGCTTTCTTT
CAISGQGSLDGTEAFF
>NA|NA|TRBJ2-1|TRBV19
TGTGCCAGTCAGATCCGGGACTGGCCACACAATGAGCAGTTCTTC
CASQIRDWPHNEQFF